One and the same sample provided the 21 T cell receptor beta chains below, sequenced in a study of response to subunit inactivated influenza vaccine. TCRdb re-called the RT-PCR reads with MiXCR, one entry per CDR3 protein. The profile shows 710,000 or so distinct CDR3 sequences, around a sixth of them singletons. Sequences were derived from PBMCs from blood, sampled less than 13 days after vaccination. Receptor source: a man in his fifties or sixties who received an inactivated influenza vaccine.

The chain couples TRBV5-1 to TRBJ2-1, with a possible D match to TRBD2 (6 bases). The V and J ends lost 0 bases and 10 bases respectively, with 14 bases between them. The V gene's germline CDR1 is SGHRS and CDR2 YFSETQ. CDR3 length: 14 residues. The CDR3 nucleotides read TGCGCCAGCAGCTTGGATGTTAGCGGCCTGGAGCAGTTCTTC. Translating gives CASSLDVSGLEQFF.

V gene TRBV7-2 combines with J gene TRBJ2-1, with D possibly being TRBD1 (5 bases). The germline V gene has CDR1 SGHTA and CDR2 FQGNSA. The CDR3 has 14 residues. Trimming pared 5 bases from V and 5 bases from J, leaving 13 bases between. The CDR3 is CASSLSRQNNEQFF. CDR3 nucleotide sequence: TGTGCCAGCAGCCTTTCCCGACAGAACAATGAGCAGTTCTTC.

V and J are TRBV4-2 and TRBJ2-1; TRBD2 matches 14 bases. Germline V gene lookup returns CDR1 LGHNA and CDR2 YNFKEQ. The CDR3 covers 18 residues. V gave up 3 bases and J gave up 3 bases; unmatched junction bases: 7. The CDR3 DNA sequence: TGTGCCAGCAGCCACCACGGGACTAGCGGGGGCTACTACAATGAGCAGTTCTTC. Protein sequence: CASSHHGTSGGYYNEQFF.

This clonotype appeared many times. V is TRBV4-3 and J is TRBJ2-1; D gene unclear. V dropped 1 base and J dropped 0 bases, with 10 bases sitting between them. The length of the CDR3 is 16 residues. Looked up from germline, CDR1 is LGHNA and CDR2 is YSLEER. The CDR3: CASSQVSARSYNEQFF. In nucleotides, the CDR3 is TGCGCCAGCAGCCAAGTTTCGGCTCGCTCCTACAATGAGCAGTTCTTC.

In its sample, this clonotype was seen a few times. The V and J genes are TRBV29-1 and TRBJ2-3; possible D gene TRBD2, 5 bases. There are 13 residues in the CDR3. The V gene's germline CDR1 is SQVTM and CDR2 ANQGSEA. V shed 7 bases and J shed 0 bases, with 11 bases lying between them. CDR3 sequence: CSGSRGSTDTQYF. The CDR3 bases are TGCAGCGGGAGTCGGGGTAGCACAGATACGCAGTATTTT.

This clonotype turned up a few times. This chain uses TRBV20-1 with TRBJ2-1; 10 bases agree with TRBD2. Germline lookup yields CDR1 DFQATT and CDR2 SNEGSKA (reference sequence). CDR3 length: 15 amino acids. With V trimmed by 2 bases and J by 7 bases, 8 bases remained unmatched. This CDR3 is CSARTGTSEVNEQFF. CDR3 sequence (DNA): TGCAGTGCTAGAACCGGGACTAGCGAGGTAAATGAGCAGTTCTTC.

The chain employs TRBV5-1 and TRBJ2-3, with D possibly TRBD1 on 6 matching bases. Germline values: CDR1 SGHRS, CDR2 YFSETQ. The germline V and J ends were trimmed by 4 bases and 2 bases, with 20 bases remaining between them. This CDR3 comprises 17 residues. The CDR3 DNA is TGCGCCAGCAGCCCCCGGACAGCGAGCTTAACCACAGATACGCAGTATTTT. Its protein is CASSPRTASLTTDTQYF.

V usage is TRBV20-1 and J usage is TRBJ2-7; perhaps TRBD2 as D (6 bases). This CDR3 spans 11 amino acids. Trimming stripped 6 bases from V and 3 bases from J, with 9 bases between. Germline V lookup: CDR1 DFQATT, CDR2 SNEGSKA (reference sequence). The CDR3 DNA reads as TGCAGTGCGAAGGACTACTACGAGCAGTACTTC. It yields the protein CSAKDYYEQYF.

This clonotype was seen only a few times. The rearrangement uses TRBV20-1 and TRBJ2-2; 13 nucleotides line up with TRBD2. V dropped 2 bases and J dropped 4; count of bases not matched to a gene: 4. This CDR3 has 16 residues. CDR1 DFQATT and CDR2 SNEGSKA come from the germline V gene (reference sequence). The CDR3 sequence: CSARPRTSGSTGELFF. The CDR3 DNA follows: TGCAGTGCTAGACCAAGGACTAGCGGGAGCACCGGGGAGCTGTTTTTT.

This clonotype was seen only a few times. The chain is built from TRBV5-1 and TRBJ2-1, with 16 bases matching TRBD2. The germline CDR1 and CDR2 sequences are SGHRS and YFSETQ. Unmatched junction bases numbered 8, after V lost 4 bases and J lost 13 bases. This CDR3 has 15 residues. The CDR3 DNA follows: TGCGCCAGCAGCATGACCGGGACTAGCGGGGGGGGTCAGTTCTTC. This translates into CASSMTGTSGGGQFF.

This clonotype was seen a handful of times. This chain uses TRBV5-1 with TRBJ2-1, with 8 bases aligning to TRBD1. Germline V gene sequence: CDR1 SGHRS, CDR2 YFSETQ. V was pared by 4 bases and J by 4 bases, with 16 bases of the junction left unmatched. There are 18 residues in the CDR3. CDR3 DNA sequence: TGCGCCAGCAGCACCCCGGGACAGGTTTTTCACTCATACAATGAGCAGTTCTTC. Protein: CASSTPGQVFHSYNEQFF. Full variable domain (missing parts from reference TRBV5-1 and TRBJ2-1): KAGVTQTPRYLIKTRGQQVTLSCSPISGHRSVSWYQQTPGQGLQFLFEYFSETQRNKGNFPGRFSGRQFSNSRSEMNVSTLELGDSALYLCASSTPGQVFHSYNEQFFGPGTRLTVL.

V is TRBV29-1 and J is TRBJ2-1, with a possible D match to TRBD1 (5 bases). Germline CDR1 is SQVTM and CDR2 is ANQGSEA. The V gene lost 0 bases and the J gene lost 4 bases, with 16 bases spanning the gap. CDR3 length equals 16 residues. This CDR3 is CSVEDWVAGRYNEQFF. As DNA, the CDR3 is TGCAGCGTTGAAGATTGGGTGGCAGGGCGGTACAATGAGCAGTTCTTC.

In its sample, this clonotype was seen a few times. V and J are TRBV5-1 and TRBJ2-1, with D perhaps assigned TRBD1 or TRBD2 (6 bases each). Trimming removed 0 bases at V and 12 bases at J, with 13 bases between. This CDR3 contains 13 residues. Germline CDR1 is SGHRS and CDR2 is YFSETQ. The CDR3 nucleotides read TGCGCCAGCAGCTTGGCCACCGAGGGGGGGCAGTTCTTC. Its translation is CASSLATEGGQFF.

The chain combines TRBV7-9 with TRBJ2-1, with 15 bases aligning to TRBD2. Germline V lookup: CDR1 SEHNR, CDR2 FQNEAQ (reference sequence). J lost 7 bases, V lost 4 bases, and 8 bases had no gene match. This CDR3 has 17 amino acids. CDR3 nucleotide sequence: TGTGCCAGCAGCTCCCAAGGACTAGCGGGAGGGCCGAATGAGCAGTTCTTC. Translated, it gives CASSSQGLAGGPNEQFF.

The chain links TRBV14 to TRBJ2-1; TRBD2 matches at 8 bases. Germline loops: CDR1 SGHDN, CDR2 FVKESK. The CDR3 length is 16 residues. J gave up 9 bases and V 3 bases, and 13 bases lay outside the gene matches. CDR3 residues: CASSHILAGGGGEQFF. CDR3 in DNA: TGTGCCAGCAGCCACATCCTAGCGGGTGGGGGCGGTGAGCAGTTCTTC.

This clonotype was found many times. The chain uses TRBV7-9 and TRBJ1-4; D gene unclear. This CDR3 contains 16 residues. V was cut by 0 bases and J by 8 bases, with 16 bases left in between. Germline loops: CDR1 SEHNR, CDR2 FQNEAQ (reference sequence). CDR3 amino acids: CASSLALGSSWEKLFF. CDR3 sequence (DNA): TGTGCCAGCAGCTTAGCGCTGGGATCAAGCTGGGAAAAACTGTTTTTT.

The CDR3 sequence is CSARGLRELYNEQFF. The CDR3 DNA reads TGCAGTGCTAGAGGGTTACGGGAGCTATACAATGAGCAGTTCTTC. The chain couples TRBV20-1 to TRBJ2-1, with a tentative D call TRBD2 (6 bases). CDR1 is DFQATT, CDR2 SNEGSKA, per germline (reference sequence). Deletions cut 1 base from V and 4 bases from J, with 14 bases between. The CDR3 has 15 residues.

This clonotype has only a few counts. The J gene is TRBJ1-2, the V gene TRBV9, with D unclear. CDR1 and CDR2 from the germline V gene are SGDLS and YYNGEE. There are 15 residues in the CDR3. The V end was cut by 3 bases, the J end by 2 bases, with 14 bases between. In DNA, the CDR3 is TGTGCCAGCAGCGACCGAGGCAGCCCAAACTATGGCTACACCTTC. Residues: CASSDRGSPNYGYTF.

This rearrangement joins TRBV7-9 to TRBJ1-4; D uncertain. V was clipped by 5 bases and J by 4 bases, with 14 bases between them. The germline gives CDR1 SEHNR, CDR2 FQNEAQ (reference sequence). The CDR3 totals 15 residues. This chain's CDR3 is CASSPRVRSNEKLFF. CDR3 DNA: TGTGCCAGCAGCCCCAGAGTTCGTAGTAATGAAAAACTGTTTTTT.

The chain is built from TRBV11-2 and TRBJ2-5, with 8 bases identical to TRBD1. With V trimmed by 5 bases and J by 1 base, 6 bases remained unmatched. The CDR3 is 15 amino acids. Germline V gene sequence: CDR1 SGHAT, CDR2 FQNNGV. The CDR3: CASSAMGTGQETQYF. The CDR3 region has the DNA TGTGCCAGCAGCGCTATGGGGACAGGCCAAGAGACCCAGTACTTC.

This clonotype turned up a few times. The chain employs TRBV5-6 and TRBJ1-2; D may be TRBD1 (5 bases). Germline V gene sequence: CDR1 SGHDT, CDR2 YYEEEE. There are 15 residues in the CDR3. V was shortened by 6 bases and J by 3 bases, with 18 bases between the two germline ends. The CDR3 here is CASTSGGAGDYGYTF. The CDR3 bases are TGTGCCAGCACCTCGGGGGGTGCGGGAGACTATGGCTACACCTTC. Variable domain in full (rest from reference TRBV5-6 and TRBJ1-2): DAGVTQSPTHLIKTRGQQVTLRCSPKSGHDTVSWYQQALGQGPQFIFQYYEEEERQRGNFPDRFSGHQFPNYSSELNVNALLLGDSALYLCASTSGGAGDYGYTFGSGTRLTVV.